The rows below give T cell receptor beta chains drawn from one sample of a study of human T cells and chemical hapten exposure. TCRdb reanalysed the RACE reads using MiXCR and keeps one entry per CDR3 protein. Of about 120,000 distinct CDR3 sequences listed, about 13% were seen once; the top ten hold around 0.99%. Sequenced here: whole blood, sampled in connection with sensitization to the hapten diphenylcyclopropenone (DPC). The receptors originated from a man aged 18-30 years with alopecia areata. Some clones in this sample may be carry-over from other donors' samples. Each CDR3 is given with its conserved first and last residue. Each record gives: J gene, clone size, D gene, V gene, CDR3 protein, CDR3 DNA. The D gene is left open where the match is weak. Part of the rows lack a size; the others show once, few, many or a class for expanded clones.

>TRBJ2-5|.|.|TRBV24-1
CATSDFRDMKLQETQYF
TGTGCCACCAGTGATTTTAGAGACATGAAGCTCCAAGAGACCCAGTACTTC
>TRBJ1-5|.|.|TRBV6-2/TRBV6-3
CASSYSGVTQPQHF
TGTGCCAGCAGTTACTCCGGGGTAACTCAGCCCCAGCATTTT
>TRBJ1-5|.|.|TRBV6-2/TRBV6-3
CASSYLRGDQPQHF
TGTGCCAGCAGTTACCTCAGGGGAGACCAGCCCCAGCATTTT
>TRBJ1-2|many|.|TRBV7-2
CASSLIVGGALGGYTF
TGTGCCAGCAGCTTAATAGTCGGCGGGGCACTCGGCGGCTACACCTTC
>TRBJ2-3|many|TRBD1|TRBV7-9
CASSFRGRTTDTQYF
TGTGCCAGCAGCTTCAGGGGGCGAACGACAGATACGCAGTATTTT
>TRBJ2-3|many|TRBD1|TRBV10-3
CAIRGTGVRDTQYF
TGTGCCATCAGGGGGACAGGGGTCAGAGATACGCAGTATTTT
>TRBJ1-1|few|.|TRBV20-1
CSAATLFGFF
TGCAGTGCCGCTACCCTGTTTGGTTTCTTT
>TRBJ1-5|.|.|TRBV19
CASSPGHNQPQHF
TGTGCCAGTAGTCCGGGCCACAATCAGCCCCAGCATTTT
>TRBJ2-2|few|TRBD1|TRBV29-1
CSVEGTGRDTGELFF
TGCAGCGTTGAAGGGACAGGGCGGGACACCGGGGAGCTGTTTTTT
>TRBJ2-1|few|TRBD2|TRBV11-2
CASSLPRGGNEQFF
TGTGCCAGCAGCTTACCCCGGGGAGGGAATGAGCAGTTCTTC
>TRBJ2-6|.|.|TRBV7-7
CASAGGNSGANVLTF
TGTGCCAGCGCAGGGGGGAACTCTGGGGCCAACGTCCTGACTTTC
>TRBJ1-1|few|.|TRBV18
CASSPVHRRPMNTEAFF
TGTGCCAGCTCACCAGTGCACAGGCGCCCTATGAACACTGAAGCTTTCTTT
>TRBJ1-6|.|.|TRBV6-2/TRBV6-3
CASRRPLGTSPLHF
TGTGCCAGCAGAAGGCCCCTCGGAACATCACCCCTCCACTTT
>TRBJ1-1|few|.|TRBV10-3
CASQLTRGNTEAFF
TGTGCCTCCCAACTGACCCGGGGCAACACTGAAGCTTTCTTT
>TRBJ1-1|.|.|TRBV5-1
CASSLVPGEVAFF
TGCGCCAGCAGCTTGGTTCCAGGGGAAGTAGCTTTCTTT
>TRBJ2-7|many|.|TRBV27
CASGTDSSYEQYF
TGTGCTTCCGGGACGGACAGCTCCTACGAGCAGTACTTC
>TRBJ2-3|few|.|TRBV4-3
CASSLDSTDTQYF
TGCGCCAGCAGCCTAGACAGCACAGATACGCAGTATTTT
>TRBJ2-6|.|.|TRBV6-2/TRBV6-3
CASSYLTGANVLTF
TGTGCCAGCAGTTACTTGACTGGGGCCAACGTCCTGACTTTC
>TRBJ2-1|.|TRBD1|TRBV24-1
CATATGGNEQFF
TGTGCCACCGCGACAGGGGGCAATGAGCAGTTCTTC
>TRBJ2-7|.|.|TRBV4-3
CASSLSRDTTEQYF
TGCGCCAGCAGCCTTTCCCGGGACACCACAGAGCAGTACTTC
>TRBJ2-7|.|TRBD1|TRBV10-2
CASSDSTGADEQYF
TGCGCCAGCAGTGACTCGACAGGGGCCGACGAGCAGTACTTC
>TRBJ2-7|few|.|TRBV5-4
CASSLGSGSHEQYF
TGTGCCAGCAGCTTGGGGTCCGGGTCCCACGAGCAGTACTTC
>TRBJ2-1|few|TRBD2|TRBV6-4
CASSGSPAGGAEQFF
TGTGCCAGCAGTGGTTCCCCAGCGGGGGGAGCTGAGCAGTTCTTC
>TRBJ1-1|many|TRBD1|TRBV18
CASSPLGTVNTEAFF
TGTGCCAGCTCACCACTTGGGACAGTGAACACTGAAGCTTTCTTT
>TRBJ2-7|few|.|TRBV19
CASSIGRVDEQYF
TGTGCCAGTAGTATCGGCAGGGTCGACGAGCAGTACTTC
>TRBJ2-2|.|.|TRBV6-5
CASRRRGDRNTGELFF
TGTGCCAGTCGCAGGAGGGGGGACAGGAACACCGGGGAGCTGTTTTTT
>TRBJ1-5|.|TRBD1|TRBV2
CASRSRGGNSNQPQHF
TGTGCCAGCAGAAGCAGGGGGGGGAATAGCAATCAGCCCCAGCATTTT
>TRBJ2-2|few|.|TRBV7-9
CASSFTGWGQTNTGELFF
TGTGCCAGCAGCTTCACCGGCTGGGGCCAGACGAACACCGGGGAGCTGTTTTTT
>TRBJ1-2|many|.|TRBV28
CASSPPDRGAGYTF
TGTGCCAGCAGTCCCCCCGATCGGGGGGCAGGCTACACCTTC
>TRBJ2-7|.|.|TRBV15
CATSRDPGAGALQQYF
TGTGCCACCAGCAGAGATCCCGGCGCAGGGGCATTGCAGCAGTACTTC
>TRBJ2-5|few|TRBD2|TRBV11-2
CASSLGTSGGLQETQYF
TGTGCCAGCAGCTTGGGGACTAGCGGGGGACTCCAAGAGACCCAGTACTTC
>TRBJ2-2|many|TRBD2|TRBV20-1
CSARYLGGTGELFF
TGCAGTGCTCGATACCTGGGGGGGACCGGGGAGCTGTTTTTT
>TRBJ1-5|.|.|TRBV19
CASSGEGFQPQHF
TGTGCCAGTAGTGGGGAAGGCTTTCAGCCCCAGCATTTT
>TRBJ2-7|.|.|TRBV3-2
CASSPGTPAYEQYF
TGTGCCAGCAGTCCCGGGACACCAGCCTACGAGCAGTACTTC
>TRBJ2-1|.|TRBD2|TRBV5-4
CASSLAKVGTSGNEQFF
TGTGCCAGCAGCTTGGCCAAGGTGGGGACTAGCGGCAATGAGCAGTTCTTC
>TRBJ2-1|few|.|TRBV11-2
CASSLDPNNEQFF
TGTGCCAGCAGCTTAGACCCGAACAATGAGCAGTTCTTC
>TRBJ2-1|.|.|TRBV20-1
CSARDGAGLAYNEQFF
TGCAGTGCTAGAGATGGCGCGGGATTGGCGTACAATGAGCAGTTCTTC
>TRBJ2-1|many|TRBD2|TRBV11-2
CASSSLAGAHNEQFF
TGTGCCAGCAGCTCACTAGCGGGGGCCCACAATGAGCAGTTCTTC
>TRBJ1-2|.|.|TRBV2
CASSVPGSLLGYTF
TGTGCCAGCAGTGTTCCGGGATCTCTGCTTGGCTACACCTTC
>TRBJ2-2|few|.|TRBV7-6
CASSLEVGLNTGELFF
TGTGCCAGCAGCTTAGAGGTCGGGCTTAACACCGGGGAGCTGTTTTTT
>TRBJ2-2|.|.|TRBV7-6
CASSLEVGRTTGELFF
TGTGCCAGCAGCTTAGAGGTCGGAAGGACGACCGGGGAGCTGTTTTTT
>TRBJ2-1|few|.|TRBV7-6
CASSSRGGGMNEQFF
TGTGCCAGCAGCTCCCGGGGAGGGGGGATGAATGAGCAGTTCTTC
>TRBJ2-1|once|TRBD2|TRBV14
CASSRGLAGFSYNEQFF
TGTGCCAGCAGCCGGGGACTAGCGGGATTCTCCTACAATGAGCAGTTCTTC
>TRBJ1-2|few|.|TRBV18
CASSPSQGRPYGYTF
TGTGCCAGCTCACCGTCCCAGGGCCGACCGTATGGCTACACCTTC
>TRBJ1-5|few|.|TRBV18
CASSPSDQPQHF
TGTGCCAGCTCACCGTCAGATCAGCCCCAGCATTTT
>TRBJ2-3|few|.|TRBV7-9
CASSLTAEIGTQYF
TGTGCCAGCAGCTTGACAGCGGAGATAGGTACGCAGTATTTT
>TRBJ2-2|few|.|TRBV20-1
CSARRRAGTGELFF
TGCAGTGCTCGGAGGAGGGCTGGAACCGGGGAGCTGTTTTTT
>TRBJ2-4|many|.|TRBV29-1
CSAGTPSTNKNIQYF
TGCAGCGCCGGGACCCCCAGTACAAACAAAAACATTCAGTACTTC
>TRBJ2-5|.|.|TRBV27
CASSYDRVTQYF
TGTGCCAGCAGTTACGACCGTGTGACCCAGTACTTC
>TRBJ1-4|few|TRBD1|TRBV14
CASSQVWGRTGNEKLFF
TGTGCCAGCAGCCAAGTTTGGGGGCGGACAGGGAATGAAAAACTGTTTTTT
>TRBJ1-4|few|.|TRBV2
CASSDRRTNEKLFF
TGTGCCAGCAGTGATCGGCGGACTAATGAAAAACTGTTTTTT
>TRBJ1-1|.|.|TRBV3-1
CASSQEPSRVNTEAFF
TGTGCCAGCAGCCAAGAGCCCAGCAGGGTAAACACTGAAGCTTTCTTT
>TRBJ2-7|few|TRBD1|TRBV7-6
CASSPQQGASSYEQYF
TGTGCCAGCAGCCCCCAACAGGGGGCAAGCTCCTACGAGCAGTACTTC